Listed here are 10 T cell receptor beta chains from one sample, sequenced in a study of T cell responses to AZD1222 COVID-19 vaccine. Clones were read by immunoSEQ multiplex PCR, and TCRdb kept only the in-frame ones, dropping some. This sample yields fewer than 150,000 clones, of which roughly nine tenths are seen a single time; about 10% belongs to the top ten. The sample in question was peripheral blood, obtained on day 0 of AZD1222 vaccination. The receptor source for this set is an adult in good health.

The V and J genes are TRBV2 and TRBJ2-7; D perhaps matches TRBD1 (6 bases). The germline V gene encodes CDR1 SNHLY and CDR2 FYNNEI. V dropped 6 bases and J dropped 2 bases, with 14 bases sitting between them. The CDR3 is made up of 14 amino acids. DNA of the CDR3: TGTGCCAGCAGGGATGGGGGCGCGACCTACGAGCAGTACTTC. Protein: CASRDGGATYEQYF.

The chain couples TRBV7-2 to TRBJ2-7, with 7 nucleotides matching TRBD1. This CDR3 contains 14 residues. CDR1 and CDR2 (germline): SGHTA, FQGNSA. V lost 5 bases, J lost 2 bases, and 6 bases stayed unmatched. The CDR3 loop reads CASSLQGSPYEQYF. CDR3 nucleotide sequence: TGTGCCAGCAGCCTACAGGGGAGTCCCTACGAGCAGTACTTC.

V is TRBV7-2 and J is TRBJ2-7, with TRBD2 identical over 7 bases. Per the germline V gene, CDR1 is SGHTA and CDR2 is FQGNSA. The CDR3 runs to 13 residues. With 3 bases clipped from V and 3 bases from J, the junction kept 2 bases outside the gene matches. CDR3 sequence: CASSFSGIYEQYF. Here the CDR3 DNA reads TGTGCCAGCAGCTTCAGCGGGATCTACGAGCAGTACTTC.

This sequence joins TRBV11-2 and TRBJ1-2; D gene ambiguous. The CDR3 is 14 residues long. Trimming took 4 bases from V and 4 from J, leaving 13 bases between them. Germline V gene data show CDR1 as SGHAT and CDR2 as FQNNGV. The CDR3 loop is CASSSVRDTYGYTF. DNA for the CDR3: TGTGCCAGCAGCTCCGTTAGGGATACCTATGGCTACACCTTC.

The rearrangement joins TRBV6-5 to TRBJ1-2; maybe TRBD1 (5 bases). This CDR3 spans 15 amino acids. Trimming shortened V by 7 bases and J by 4 bases, and 19 bases separated the two germline ends. Germline lookup yields CDR1 MNHEY and CDR2 SVGAGI. This CDR3 is CASTSPGRIVYGYTF. The CDR3 DNA is TGTGCCAGCACCTCCCCGGGACGGATTGTCTATGGCTACACCTTC.

The DNA of the CDR3 is TGTGCCAGTAGTATAGTGGGGAGCTCCTACGAGCAGTACTTC. Translated, it gives CASSIVGSSYEQYF. The chain links TRBV19 to TRBJ2-7; D is possibly TRBD2 (5 bases). This CDR3 has 14 residues. Germline CDR1 and CDR2: LNHDA and SQIVND (reference sequence). The germline V and J ends were trimmed by 1 base and 0 bases, with 7 bases remaining between them.

A few counts support this clone. The chain is built from TRBV9 and TRBJ1-2; D gene unclear. The germline gives CDR1 SGDLS, CDR2 YYNGEE. V lost 3 bases, J lost 9 bases, and 18 bases lay in between. The CDR3 totals 14 residues. This CDR3 is CASSETGVTPRYTF. CDR3 nucleotides: TGTGCCAGCAGCGAGACGGGTGTCACGCCCCGCTACACCTTC. The variable domain in full, completed from reference TRBV9 and TRBJ1-2, reads DSGVTQTPKHLITATGQRVTLRCSPRSGDLSVYWYQQSLDQGLQFLIQYYNGEERAKGNILERFSAQQFPDLHSELNLSSLELGDSALYFCASSETGVTPRYTFGSGTRLTVV.

The gene calls are TRBV9 and TRBJ2-4; 12 bases fit TRBD2. The V and J ends lost 3 bases and 6 bases, in that order; junction bases with no gene match: 7. The germline CDR1 and CDR2 sequences are SGDLS and YYNGEE. The CDR3 totals 16 residues. As DNA, the CDR3 is TGTGCCAGCAGCGCCCTAGCGGGAGGGCCTGGAAACATTCAGTACTTC. Translating gives CASSALAGGPGNIQYF.

In the case of this clone: This sample also contains other DNA sequences that code for the same CDR3. The chain has TRBV7-9 and TRBJ1-1, with 8 bases that match TRBD1. CDR1 is SEHNR and CDR2 is FQNEAQ in the germline V gene (reference sequence). The ends lost 1 base at V and 4 bases at J; junction bases unmatched: 2. This CDR3 contains 14 residues. This CDR3 is CASSLGQGRTEAFF. The DNA for the CDR3 is TGTGCCAGCAGCTTAGGACAGGGGCGCACTGAAGCTTTCTTT.

The chain combines TRBV2 with TRBJ2-7; TRBD2 might be the D (5 bases). The germline CDR1 and CDR2 sequences are SNHLY and FYNNEI. The CDR3 covers 13 residues. V was cut by 8 bases and J by 1 base, with 12 bases left in between. DNA of the CDR3: TGTGCCAGCTCTGACGGGATTTCCTACGAGCAGTACTTC. Its protein is CASSDGISYEQYF.